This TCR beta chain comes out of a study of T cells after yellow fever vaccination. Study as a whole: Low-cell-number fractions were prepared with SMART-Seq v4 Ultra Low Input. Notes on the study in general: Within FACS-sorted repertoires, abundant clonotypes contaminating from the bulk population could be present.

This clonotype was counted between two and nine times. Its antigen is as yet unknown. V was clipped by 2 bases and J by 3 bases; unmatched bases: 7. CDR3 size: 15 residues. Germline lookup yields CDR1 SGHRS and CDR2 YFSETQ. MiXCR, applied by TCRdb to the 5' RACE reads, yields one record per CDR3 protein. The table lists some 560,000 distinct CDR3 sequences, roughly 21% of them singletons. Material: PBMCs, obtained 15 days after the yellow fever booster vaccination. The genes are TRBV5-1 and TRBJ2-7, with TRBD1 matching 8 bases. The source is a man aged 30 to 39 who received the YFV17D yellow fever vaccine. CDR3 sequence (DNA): TGCGCCAGCAGCTTTGGACAGGGCCATGGCTACGAGCAGTACTTC. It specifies CASSFGQGHGYEQYF.